Sequencing of this TCR beta chain was carried out in a study of blood T cell repertoires in COVID-19. Overall study context: The United States, Italy and Spain were the sources of the acute and convalescent COVID-19 samples.

Assay: immunoSEQ multiplex PCR; the TCRdb copy retains only in-frame clones and omits some. The sample yields 310,000 or so clones, 80% to 90% seen once. This clone was counted at least ten times. The specimen was PBMCs or T cells enriched from blood (not recorded which). This clonotype originated in a woman younger than 35 who had recovered from COVID-19.

CDR3 DNA: TGTGCCTGGCGCGGACAGGGTCATCAGCCCCAGCATTTT. Encoded protein: CAWRGQGHQPQHF. The chain has TRBV30 and TRBJ1-5; TRBD1 agrees at 8 bases. CDR1 and CDR2 (germline): GTSNPN, SVGIG (reference sequence). This CDR3 has 13 amino acids. J gave up 5 bases and V 5 bases, and 5 bases lay outside the gene matches.